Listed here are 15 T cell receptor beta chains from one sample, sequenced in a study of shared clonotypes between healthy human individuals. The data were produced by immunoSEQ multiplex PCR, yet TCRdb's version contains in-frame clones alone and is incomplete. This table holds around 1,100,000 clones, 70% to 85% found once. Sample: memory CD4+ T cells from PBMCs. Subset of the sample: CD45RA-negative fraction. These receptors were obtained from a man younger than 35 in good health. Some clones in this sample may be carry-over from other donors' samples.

The CDR3 loop is CAWSWAAQETQYF. For the CDR3, the DNA is TGTGCCTGGAGTTGGGCAGCCCAAGAGACCCAGTACTTC. The gene calls are TRBV30 and TRBJ2-5, with D hard to call. The CDR3 runs to 13 residues. Germline V gene data show CDR1 as GTSNPN and CDR2 as SVGIG (reference sequence). The ends were cut back, 2 bases at V and 1 base at J, with 8 bases in the middle.

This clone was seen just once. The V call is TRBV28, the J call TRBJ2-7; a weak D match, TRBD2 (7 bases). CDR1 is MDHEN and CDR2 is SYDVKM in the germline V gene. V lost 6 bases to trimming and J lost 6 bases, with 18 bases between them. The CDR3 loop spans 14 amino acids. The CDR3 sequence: CASSRGARGGEQYF. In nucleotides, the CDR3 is TGTGCCAGCAGCCGGGGGGCCAGGGGAGGCGAGCAGTACTTC.

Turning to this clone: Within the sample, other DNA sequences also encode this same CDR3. Written as DNA, the CDR3 is TGTGCCAGCAGGGGACAAGGAATGAACACTGAAGCTTTCTTT. Protein product: CASRGQGMNTEAFF. The chain is built from TRBV2 and TRBJ1-1, with a possible D match to TRBD1 (6 bases). CDR3 size: 14 residues. Germline V gene lookup returns CDR1 SNHLY and CDR2 FYNNEI. Trimming removed 6 bases at V and 0 bases at J, with 11 bases between.

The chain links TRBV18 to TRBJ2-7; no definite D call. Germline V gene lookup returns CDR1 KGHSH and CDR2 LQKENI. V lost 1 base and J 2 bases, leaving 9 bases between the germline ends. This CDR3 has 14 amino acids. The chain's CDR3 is CASSPRKGTYEQYF. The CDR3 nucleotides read TGTGCCAGCTCACCACGTAAAGGAACCTACGAGCAGTACTTC.

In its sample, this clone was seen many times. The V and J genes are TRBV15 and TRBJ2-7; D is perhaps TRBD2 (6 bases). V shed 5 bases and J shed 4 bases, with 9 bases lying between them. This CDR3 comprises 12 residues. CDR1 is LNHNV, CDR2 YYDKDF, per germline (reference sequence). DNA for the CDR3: TGTGCCACCAGCTCCCGGGGGTACGAGCAGTACTTC. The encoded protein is CATSSRGYEQYF.

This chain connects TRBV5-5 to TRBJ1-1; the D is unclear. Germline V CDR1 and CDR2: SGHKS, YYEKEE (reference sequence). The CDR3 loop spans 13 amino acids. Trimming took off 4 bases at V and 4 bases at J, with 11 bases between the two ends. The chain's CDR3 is CASSHQDPTEAFF. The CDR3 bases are TGTGCCAGCAGCCACCAGGATCCCACTGAAGCTTTCTTT.

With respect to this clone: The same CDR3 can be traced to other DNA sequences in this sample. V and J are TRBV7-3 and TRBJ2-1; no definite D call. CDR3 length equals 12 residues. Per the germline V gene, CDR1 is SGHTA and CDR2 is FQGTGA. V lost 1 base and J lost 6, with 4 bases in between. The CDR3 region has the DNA TGTGCCAGCAGCTTAAACGGCAATGAGCAGTTCTTC. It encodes CASSLNGNEQFF.

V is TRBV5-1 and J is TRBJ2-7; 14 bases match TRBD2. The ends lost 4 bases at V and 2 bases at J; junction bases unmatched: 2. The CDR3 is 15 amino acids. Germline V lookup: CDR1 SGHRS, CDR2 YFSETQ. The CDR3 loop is CASSGTSGSPYEQYF. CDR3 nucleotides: TGCGCCAGCAGCGGGACTAGCGGGAGCCCCTACGAGCAGTACTTC.

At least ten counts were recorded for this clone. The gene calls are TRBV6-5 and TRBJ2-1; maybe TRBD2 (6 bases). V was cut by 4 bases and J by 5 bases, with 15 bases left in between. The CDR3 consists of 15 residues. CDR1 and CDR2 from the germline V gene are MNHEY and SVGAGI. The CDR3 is CASSSATSGDNEQFF. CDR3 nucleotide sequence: TGTGCCAGCAGTTCAGCGACTAGTGGAGACAATGAGCAGTTCTTC.

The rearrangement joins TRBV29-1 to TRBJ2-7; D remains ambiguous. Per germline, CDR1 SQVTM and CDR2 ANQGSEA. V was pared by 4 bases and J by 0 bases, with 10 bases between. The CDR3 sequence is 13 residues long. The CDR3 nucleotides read TGCAGCGTTGCTTTGGGGTTCTCCTACGAGCAGTACTTC. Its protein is CSVALGFSYEQYF.

This CDR3 is CASQKEGAWGSDTQYF. The CDR3 bases are TGTGCCAGCCAAAAAGAGGGGGCTTGGGGTTCCGATACGCAGTATTTT. V and J are TRBV5-4 and TRBJ2-3, with TRBD1 identical over 7 bases. The germline V gene encodes CDR1 SGHNT and CDR2 YYREEE (reference sequence). CDR3 size: 16 residues. Unmatched junction bases numbered 17, after V lost 7 bases and J lost 6 bases.

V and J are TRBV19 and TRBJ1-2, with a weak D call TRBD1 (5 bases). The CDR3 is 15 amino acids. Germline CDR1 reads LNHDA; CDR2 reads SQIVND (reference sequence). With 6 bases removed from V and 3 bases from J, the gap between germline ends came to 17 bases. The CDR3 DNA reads TGTGCCAGTAGCCCCATCGGGGGGAAGGACTATGGCTACACCTTC. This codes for CASSPIGGKDYGYTF.

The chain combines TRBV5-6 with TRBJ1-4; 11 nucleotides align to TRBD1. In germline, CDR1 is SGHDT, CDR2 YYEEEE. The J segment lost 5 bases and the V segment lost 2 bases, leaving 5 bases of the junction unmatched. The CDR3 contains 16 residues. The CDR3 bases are TGTGCCAGCAGCTTAACTGGGGACAGGGGGAATGAAAAACTGTTTTTT. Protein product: CASSLTGDRGNEKLFF. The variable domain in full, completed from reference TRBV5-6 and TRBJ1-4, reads DAGVTQSPTHLIKTRGQQVTLRCSPKSGHDTVSWYQQALGQGPQFIFQYYEEEERQRGNFPDRFSGHQFPNYSSELNVNALLLGDSALYLCASSLTGDRGNEKLFFGSGTQLSVL.

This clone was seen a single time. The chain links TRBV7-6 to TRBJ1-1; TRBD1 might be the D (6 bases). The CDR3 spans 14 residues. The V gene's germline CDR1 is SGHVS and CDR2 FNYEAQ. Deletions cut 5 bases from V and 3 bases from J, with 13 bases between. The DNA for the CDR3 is TGTGCCAGCAGCCTTTCAGGGGCAGACACTGAAGCTTTCTTT. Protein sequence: CASSLSGADTEAFF.

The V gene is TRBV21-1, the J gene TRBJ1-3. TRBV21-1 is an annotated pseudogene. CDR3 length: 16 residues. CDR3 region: CATPVTRRASGNTIYF. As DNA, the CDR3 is TGTGCCACCCCCGTCACCCGGAGAGCCTCTGGAAACACCATATATTTT.